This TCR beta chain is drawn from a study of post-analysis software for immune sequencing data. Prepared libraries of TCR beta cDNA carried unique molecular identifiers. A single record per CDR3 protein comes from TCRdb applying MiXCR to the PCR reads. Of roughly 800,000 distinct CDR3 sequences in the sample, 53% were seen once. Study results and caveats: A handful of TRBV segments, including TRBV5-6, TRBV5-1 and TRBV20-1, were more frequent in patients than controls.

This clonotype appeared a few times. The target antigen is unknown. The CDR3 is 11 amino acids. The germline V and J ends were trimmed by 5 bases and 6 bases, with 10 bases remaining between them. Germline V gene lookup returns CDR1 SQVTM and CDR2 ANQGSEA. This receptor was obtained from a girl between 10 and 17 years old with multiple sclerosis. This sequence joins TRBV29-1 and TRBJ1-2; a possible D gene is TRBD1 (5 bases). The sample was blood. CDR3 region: CSVRGGNGYTF. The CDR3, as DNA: TGCAGCGTTCGGGGGGGAAATGGCTACACCTTC.